This TCR beta chain is from a study of shared clonotypes between healthy human individuals (dated by TCRdb to the early 2020s). Background for the entire study: The cohort included three men and two women between 18 and 49 years of age. Between about 0.94 and 8.9 billion PBMCs per donor were obtained by leukapheresis. Different laboratories and diverse techniques were used to prepare libraries and sequence TCR repertoires, to increase sequencing depth and limit assay-specific biases. To estimate repertoire size and how much clonotypes are shared between individuals, the study performed deep sequencing of blood TCR repertoires from roughly five healthy adults. Per donor, three plates each were used for CD4 naive and CD4 memory, two for CD8 naive, and one for CD8 memory. Results and caveats for the whole study, not just this receptor: Because the study included only a small number of donors, the genetic and exposure-history diversity represented was limited. Pairwise subsampling led to the expectation that sequencing depth would affect the degree of clonotype sharing among donors. When several donors were compared, the shared fraction of clonotypes was about 5.2% for naive CD4, 3.5% to 4% for naive CD8, about 2.4% for memory CD4, and less than 0.45% for memory CD8. Incomplete sequencing was indicated by rarefaction of sorted-subset datasets, despite the large sequencing depth. Sampling was restricted to blood, and TCR repertoires in tissue are likely to differ from TCR repertoires in blood. Compared with non-shared clonotypes, the clonotypes found in all four sorted-subset donors had higher generation probabilities. Larger estimated clonotype richness was generally found for naive subsets than for memory subsets.

As for this clone: This clone's antigen is unknown. The input lacks base qualities; no much larger clone sits a single base away.

Donors were healthy HIV-negative adults with no recently reported acute infections or vaccinations. All donors were Caucasian adults living in Nashville, Tennessee, USA. CD4+ T cells were enriched through magnetic negative selection, after which naive cells were positively selected on CD45RA and the remaining negative fraction served as the memory subset. Blood was collected by leukapheresis, and PBMCs were isolated by Ficoll-Histopaque density gradient centrifugation and then cryopreserved in liquid nitrogen vapor phase. Purity and quantity of every magnetically sorted T cell population were checked by analytical flow cytometry. Genomic DNA was isolated from every sorted fraction and measured by UV absorbance on a Nanodrop 2000c. TCR CDR3 regions were amplified from genomic DNA by multiplex PCR using the deep immunoSEQ assay. Genomic DNA extracted from each cell subset was distributed evenly over all wells of several immunoSEQ 96-well plates, and each plate served as one replicate. Each replicate PCR for sorted subsets received 150 to 250 ng genomic DNA, equal to roughly 30,000 T cell genomes. Purified libraries were quantified with a Qubit 3.0 fluorometer, sized on a Bioanalyzer 2100, and re-quantified with the KAPA Library Quantification kit. Each immunoSEQ 96-well plate was sequenced on its own single-read 150-cycle Illumina NextSeq 550 flow cell. As for the authors' bioinformatics: The immunoSEQ output contained only junctional sequences without quality scores, so filtering could not match that applied to full-length reads. To assign V/J genes and CDR3, sequences were annotated against IMGT germline references using PyIR, a Python wrapper for IgBLAST v1.9. Any read was removed if the V/J assignment was weak (E-value above 1e-6), the CDR3 was missing, or the read contained stop codons, out-of-frame junctions, or ambiguous translated residues. V3J clonotypes were defined as sequences sharing the same inferred V gene, J gene, and CDR3 amino acid sequence. The percentage overlap between two repertoires was calculated by dividing the number of shared unique clonotypes by the size of the smaller repertoire. Richness of each repertoire was evaluated using RTK rarefaction, the Chao1 estimator, and Recon v2.1 estimates of unobserved clonotypes. Generation probabilities for all TCRbeta clonotypes obtained by the gDNA method from four donors were computed using OLGA. TCRdb limited this immuneACCESS table to in-frame rearrangements with V and J called. A share of clones is missing; checked studies link under half to unresolved V genes, and the rest is unexplained. V, J and clone size are taken as reported in that table, and D and trimming were inferred from the DNA itself. Counted in this sample were more than 2 million clones; 85% to 95% of them appeared once. The ten top clones hold 0.13% of the sample.

Including the terminal cysteine and phenylalanine, the CDR3 comprises 15 residues. The kept DNA is CDR3 alone, 45 bases in frame from the first base. V was cut back by 4 bases and J by 1 base, leaving a gap of 10 bases between them. Based on the germline V gene, the CDR1 and CDR2 sequences are SGHDN and FVKESK. The source of this sequence is a young man in good health. The sequencing input was naive CD4+ T cells sorted from blood. What the cell subset or site label conveys for this sample: CD45RA+ positively selected. The rearrangement combines TRBV14 with TRBJ2-2; perhaps TRBD2 is the D gene, with 5 bases matching. The sequenced DNA: TGTGCCAGCAGCCGCGGGCAGGTGAACACCGGGGAGCTGTTTTTT. This gives the protein CASSRGQVNTGELFF.